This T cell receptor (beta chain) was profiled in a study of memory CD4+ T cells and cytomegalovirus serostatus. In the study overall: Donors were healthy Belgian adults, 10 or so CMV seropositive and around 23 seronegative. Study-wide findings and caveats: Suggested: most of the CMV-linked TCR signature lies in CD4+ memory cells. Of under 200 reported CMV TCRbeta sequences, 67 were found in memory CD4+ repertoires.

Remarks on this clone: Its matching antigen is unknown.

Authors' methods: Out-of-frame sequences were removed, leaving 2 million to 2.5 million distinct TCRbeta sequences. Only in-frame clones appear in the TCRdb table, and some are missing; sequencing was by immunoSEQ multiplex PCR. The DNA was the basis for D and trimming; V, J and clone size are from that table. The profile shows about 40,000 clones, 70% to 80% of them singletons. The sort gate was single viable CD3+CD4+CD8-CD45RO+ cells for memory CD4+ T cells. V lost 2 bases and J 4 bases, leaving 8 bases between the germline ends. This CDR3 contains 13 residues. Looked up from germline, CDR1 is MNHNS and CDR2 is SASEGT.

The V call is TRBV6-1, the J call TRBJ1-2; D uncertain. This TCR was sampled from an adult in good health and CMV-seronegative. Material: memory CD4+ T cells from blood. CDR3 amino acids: CASSELDFYGYTF. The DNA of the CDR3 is TGTGCCAGCAGTGAACTTGACTTCTATGGCTACACCTTC.